These 9 T cell receptor beta chains came from one sample sequenced in a study of CD8+ T cells in alopecia areata. Investigators isolated RNA and reverse transcribed it into cDNA to act as the sequencing template. Only in-frame clones appear in the TCRdb table, and some are missing; sequencing was by immunoSEQ multiplex PCR. The table records about 190,000 clones, about three fifths of them present only once. The treatment: oral pan-JAK inhibitor, 5-10 mg twice daily. The specimen comprised CD4+ T cells sorted from blood, sampled at week 4, from a patient treated with tofacitinib. The receptor set was obtained from a human donor with alopecia areata.

This clone was observed a handful of times. The CDR3 protein is CAWTPQDSEGYTF. The CDR3 DNA is TGTGCCTGGACCCCTCAGGACAGTGAGGGCTACACCTTC. The rearrangement joins TRBV30 to TRBJ1-2, with a tentative D call TRBD1 (6 bases). Germline CDR1 is GTSNPN and CDR2 is SVGIG (reference sequence). The CDR3 loop spans 13 amino acids. V was clipped by 4 bases and J by 8 bases, with 17 bases between them.

This clone was seen just once. The chain carries TRBV19 and TRBJ1-2; 9 bases agree with TRBD1. Trimming took 6 bases from V and 5 from J; bases not matched to a gene: 10. CDR1 is LNHDA and CDR2 is SQIVND in the germline V gene (reference sequence). This CDR3 region has 15 residues. CDR3 sequence: CASSLAGQGSYGYTF. DNA of the CDR3: TGTGCCAGTAGCCTTGCCGGACAGGGGTCTTATGGCTACACCTTC.

The V and J genes are TRBV2 and TRBJ2-5, with D possibly matching TRBD2 (7 bases). The CDR3 runs to 14 residues. The germline V and J ends were trimmed by 3 bases and 4 bases, with 12 bases remaining between them. From germline, CDR1 is SNHLY and CDR2 FYNNEI. The CDR3, as DNA: TGTGCCAGCAGTGAGGGGGGGCGCCTAGAGACCCAGTACTTC. It translates to CASSEGGRLETQYF.

This sequence joins TRBV30 and TRBJ2-1; TRBD1 aligns across 9 bases. The CDR3 totals 14 residues. Germline V gives CDR1 GTSNPN, CDR2 SVGIG (reference sequence). Trimming cost V 3 bases and J 7 bases; bases outside gene matches: 7. The CDR3 sequence: CAWRFGTGWNEQFF. The CDR3 DNA sequence: TGTGCCTGGAGATTCGGGACAGGGTGGAATGAGCAGTTCTTC.

The rearrangement uses TRBV4-2 and TRBJ2-7; D unresolved. The CDR3 loop spans 14 amino acids. CDR1 and CDR2 from the germline V gene are LGHNA and YNFKEQ. V shed 0 bases and J shed 7 bases, with 13 bases lying between them. The CDR3 is CASSQDGQTGEQYF. DNA of the CDR3: TGTGCCAGCAGCCAAGATGGGCAGACTGGAGAGCAGTACTTC.

J is TRBJ1-5 and V is TRBV30; the D gene is possibly TRBD1 (5 bases). The V end was cut by 5 bases, the J end by 1 base, with 12 bases between. There are 14 residues in the CDR3. The germline gives CDR1 GTSNPN, CDR2 SVGIG (reference sequence). For the CDR3, the DNA is TGTGCCTGGGGGTTGGGGCAAAGCAATCAGCCCCAGCATTTT. Its protein product is CAWGLGQSNQPQHF. Based on the CDR3 plus reference TRBV30 and TRBJ1-5, the full variable domain is SQTIHQWPATLVQPVGSPLSLECTVEGTSNPNLYWYRQAAGRGLQLLFYSVGIGQISSEVPQNLSASRPQDRQFILSSKKLLLSDSGFYLCAWGLGQSNQPQHFGDGTRLSIL.

The chain employs TRBV4-3 and TRBJ1-2; D remains ambiguous. The CDR3 totals 13 residues. Trimming removed 1 base at V and 8 bases at J, with 11 bases between. The germline CDR1 and CDR2 sequences are LGHNA and YSLEER. DNA for the CDR3: TGCGCCAGCAGCCAAGTTGAATCTGACGGCTACACCTTC. Its translation is CASSQVESDGYTF.

This clone has only a few counts. J is TRBJ2-3 and V is TRBV20-1, with D perhaps matching TRBD2 (6 bases). Deletions cut 1 base from V and 11 bases from J, with 10 bases between. This CDR3 is built from 11 residues. Germline lookup yields CDR1 DFQATT and CDR2 SNEGSKA (reference sequence). CDR3 DNA: TGCAGTGCTAGAGGCACAGCGGGGCAGTATTTT. It yields the protein CSARGTAGQYF.

J is TRBJ1-2 and V is TRBV5-1; D gene uncertain. V was clipped by 7 bases and J by 5 bases, with 18 bases between them. The CDR3 loop spans 14 amino acids. Germline lookup yields CDR1 SGHRS and CDR2 YFSETQ. The CDR3 spells CASRPDSFVYGYTF. The CDR3 region has the DNA TGCGCCAGCCGACCCGATTCATTCGTATATGGCTACACCTTC.